A single sample is the source of the 21 T cell receptor beta chains below, sequenced in a study of blood T cell repertoires in COVID-19. Measured with immunoSEQ multiplex PCR; TCRdb has only the in-frame clones, and not every one. The sample holds fewer than 400,000 clones, 85% to 90% seen once. Sequencing was done on a sample of peripheral blood. The receptors were gathered from a woman in her thirties with COVID-19, enrolled during active disease.

The CDR3 spells CASSYLGAANYGYTF. DNA of the CDR3: TGTGCCAGCAGCTACCTGGGCGCAGCTAACTATGGCTACACCTTC. This chain joins TRBV11-2 and TRBJ1-2; D uncertain. The CDR3 totals 15 residues. CDR1 is SGHAT and CDR2 is FQNNGV in the germline V gene. V lost 4 bases to trimming and J lost 0 bases, with 12 bases between them.

The V and J genes are TRBV6-2 or TRBV6-3 and TRBJ1-5, with TRBD1 as a possible D gene (5 bases). V was pared by 4 bases and J by 6 bases, with 10 bases between. The CDR3 loop spans 13 amino acids. Germline V gene lookup returns CDR1 MNHEY and CDR2 SVGEGT. CDR3 bases: TGTGCCAGCAGTTTACGGGGGGGTCAGCCCCAGCATTTT. Amino acids: CASSLRGGQPQHF.

The chain carries TRBV7-9 and TRBJ1-3; maybe TRBD1 (5 bases). Trimming shortened V by 5 bases and J by 2 bases, and 19 bases separated the two germline ends. CDR1 and CDR2 (germline): SEHNR, FQNEAQ (reference sequence). This CDR3 is 17 amino acids long. This chain's CDR3 is CASSIYGRRGPGNTIYF. For the CDR3, the DNA is TGTGCCAGCAGCATCTACGGCAGGCGGGGCCCTGGAAACACCATATATTTT.

The sample holds one count of this clone. This sequence joins TRBV28 and TRBJ2-1, with 8 bases matching TRBD1. This CDR3 region has 15 residues. After removal of 5 bases from V and 6 bases from J, the junction contained 9 bases not matched to a gene. Germline CDR1 reads MDHEN; CDR2 reads SYDVKM. Written as DNA, the CDR3 is TGTGCCAGCAGTCCTCTGACAGGGGTGGGCAATGAGCAGTTCTTC. Translation: CASSPLTGVGNEQFF.

The gene calls are TRBV28 and TRBJ2-7; TRBD1 agrees at 7 bases. V was pared by 4 bases and J by 4 bases, with 10 bases of the junction left unmatched. The CDR3 consists of 15 residues. Germline CDR1 and CDR2: MDHEN and SYDVKM. The CDR3 coding sequence is TGTGCCAGCAGTTCAACCGGGACAGCAATGTACGAGCAGTACGTC. Translation gives CASSSTGTAMYEQYV.

The rearrangement joins TRBV5-5 to TRBJ1-1; no clear D. Germline assignment: CDR1 SGHKS and CDR2 YYEKEE (reference sequence). V was cut by 0 bases and J by 2 bases, with 5 bases left in between. The CDR3 extends over 13 amino acids. The CDR3 spells CASSLAVNTEAFF. The CDR3 region has the DNA TGTGCCAGCAGCTTGGCGGTTAACACTGAAGCTTTCTTT.

The chain uses TRBV19 and TRBJ1-2; D remains ambiguous. The CDR3 sequence is 12 residues long. CDR1 LNHDA and CDR2 SQIVND come from the germline V gene (reference sequence). With 10 bases removed from V and 5 bases from J, the gap between germline ends came to 14 bases. The CDR3 DNA is TGTGCCACAGAGGACTACCCATATGGCTACACCTTC. The encoded protein is CATEDYPYGYTF.

This clone was found a few times. The gene calls are TRBV29-1 and TRBJ1-1; D possibly corresponds to TRBD1 (5 bases). V was pared by 6 bases and J by 1 base, with 18 bases between. The CDR3 extends over 15 amino acids. The germline CDR1 and CDR2 sequences are SQVTM and ANQGSEA. CDR3 region: CSVATRGGGNTEAFF. DNA of the CDR3: TGCAGCGTAGCTACCCGGGGGGGAGGGAACACTGAAGCTTTCTTT.

The chain links TRBV6-9 to TRBJ1-4; no clear D. There are 16 residues in the CDR3. Per the germline V gene, CDR1 is MNHGY and CDR2 is SVAAGI. V was clipped by 5 bases and J by 7 bases, with 20 bases between them. The CDR3 DNA follows: TGTGCCAGCAGTACCCGTGAGGGCAAGGATTGTGAAAAACTGTTTTTT. Residues: CASSTREGKDCEKLFF.

The V and J genes are TRBV24-1 and TRBJ2-2; 12 nucleotides match TRBD1. The V gene's germline CDR1 is KGHDR and CDR2 SFDVKD. The CDR3 loop spans 14 amino acids. V lost 10 bases, J lost 2 bases, and 1 base stayed unmatched. The DNA for the CDR3 is TGTGCCACGGGACAGGGGGCAAACACCGGGGAGCTGTTTTTT. Protein: CATGQGANTGELFF.

The rearrangement links TRBV12-2 to TRBJ2-5; the listed D gene, TRBD2, was not tested against the DNA. TRBV12-2 is a known pseudogene. This CDR3 region has 15 residues. In nucleotides, the CDR3 is TGTGCAAGTCGCTCGACTAGCGGGGGGCAAGAGACCCAGTACTTC. Amino acid sequence: CASRSTSGGQETQYF.

The J gene is TRBJ2-7, the V gene TRBV6-2 or TRBV6-3; TRBD1 agrees at 7 bases. The length of the CDR3 is 15 residues. Looked up from germline, CDR1 is MNHEY and CDR2 is SVGEGT. V shed 4 bases, J shed 1 base, and the junction held 7 bases outside the gene matches. The CDR3 sequence: CASSSPRDSSYEQYF. The CDR3 DNA sequence: TGTGCCAGCAGTTCCCCCAGGGACAGTTCCTACGAGCAGTACTTC.

The chain joins TRBV30 to TRBJ2-3, with 9 bases that match TRBD2. This CDR3 contains 17 residues. With V trimmed by 4 bases and J by 0 bases, 11 bases remained unmatched. Germline CDR1 and CDR2: GTSNPN and SVGIG (reference sequence). CDR3 bases: TGTGCCTGGACGGGGGTAGCGGGGGTCCCTAGCACAGATACGCAGTATTTT. Translation: CAWTGVAGVPSTDTQYF.

The chain links TRBV5-6 to TRBJ1-1; maybe TRBD1 (6 bases). The V end was cut by 5 bases, the J end by 2 bases, with 19 bases between. This CDR3 contains 16 residues. Germline-derived CDR1 and CDR2 are SGHDT and YYEEEE. This CDR3 is CASSFKPGHINTEAFF. The CDR3 DNA sequence: TGTGCCAGCAGTTTCAAACCGGGACATATTAACACTGAAGCTTTCTTT.

This chain links TRBV4-1 with TRBJ2-1, with TRBD2 as a possible D gene (6 bases). Trimming left V 8 bases short and J 3 bases short, with 11 bases between. CDR3 size: 13 residues. Germline V gives CDR1 MGHRA, CDR2 YSYEKL. CDR3: CASSSGLYNEQFF. DNA for the CDR3: TGCGCCAGCTCATCGGGACTCTACAATGAGCAGTTCTTC.

To note about this clone: The junction shows a germline mismatch at one end, possibly a read error. The J gene is TRBJ1-2, the V gene TRBV18, with 7 bases lining up with TRBD1. The CDR3 sequence is 12 residues long. Germline V gene sequence: CDR1 KGHSH, CDR2 LQKENI. The CDR3 here is CASSPTGGGGFF. In DNA, the CDR3 is TGTGCCAGCTCACCAACGGGAGGGGGCGGATTCTTC.

The V call is TRBV4-2, the J call TRBJ2-3, with a possible D match to TRBD2 (7 bases). Between the trimmed V and J ends, which lost 0 bases and 2 bases, there was a span of 12 bases. This CDR3 is 16 amino acids long. Germline V gene lookup returns CDR1 LGHNA and CDR2 YNFKEQ. In DNA, the CDR3 is TGTGCCAGCAGCCAAGAGGGGGGGGCCAACACAGATACGCAGTATTTT. This gives the protein CASSQEGGANTDTQYF.

The chain combines TRBV28 with TRBJ1-6, with D tentatively TRBD1 (5 bases). The CDR3 is made up of 14 amino acids. CDR1 and CDR2 from the germline V gene are MDHEN and SYDVKM. Trimming took off 7 bases at V and 10 bases at J, with 17 bases between the two ends. CDR3 amino acids: CASTIPGLRSPLHF. The DNA for the CDR3 is TGTGCCAGCACAATCCCAGGGTTGCGATCACCCCTCCACTTT.

The rearrangement uses TRBV5-1 and TRBJ2-2; 9 nucleotides match TRBD2. CDR1 and CDR2 (germline): SGHRS, YFSETQ. This CDR3 is built from 16 residues. V was clipped by 4 bases and J by 2 bases; unmatched bases: 6. This chain's CDR3 is CASSPTGLANTGELFF. The CDR3 nucleotides read TGCGCCAGCAGCCCAACGGGACTAGCAAACACCGGGGAGCTGTTTTTT.

This clone has just one count. The rearrangement joins TRBV20-1 to TRBJ1-6, with D perhaps matching TRBD1 (6 bases). The CDR3 is made up of 15 amino acids. Trimming removed 3 bases at V and 3 bases at J, with 12 bases between. Germline lookup yields CDR1 DFQATT and CDR2 SNEGSKA (reference sequence). This CDR3 is CSASTGYGYNSPLHF. In DNA, the CDR3 is TGCAGTGCTAGTACAGGGTATGGCTATAATTCACCCCTCCACTTT.

This clone has a handful of counts. V usage is TRBV10-3 and J usage is TRBJ2-1; D may be TRBD2 (7 bases). With 5 bases removed from V and 0 bases from J, the gap between germline ends came to 14 bases. From germline, CDR1 is ENHRY and CDR2 SYGVKD. This CDR3 has 16 amino acids. The CDR3 loop reads CAISNGGRSSYNEQFF. The CDR3 bases are TGTGCCATCAGTAACGGGGGGCGTAGCTCCTACAATGAGCAGTTCTTC.